The clone carrying this T cell receptor (beta chain) has only one observation. Its specificity is not known. These data are taken from a study of cytotoxic CD8 clonotypes in ibrutinib-treated CLL. Study-level background: Patients attained some 25 partial and 2 complete responses; at median 68 months, approximately 14 remained remitted while 12 progressed. On average, each sample had roughly 260,000 productive templates and approximately 100,000 productive rearrangements. Study results and limitations: Upon ibrutinib response clonality rose, and upon progression it fell back toward baseline.

V was cut by 0 bases and J by 7 bases, with 26 bases left in between. CDR1 is SGDLS and CDR2 is YYNGEE in the germline V gene. The CDR3 length is 19 residues. Deep sequencing aimed at 1 in 200,000 to 1 in 1 million T cells' resolution. TCRdb's copy holds only in-frame clones and misses some; the assay was immunoSEQ multiplex PCR. The sample lists around 40,000 clones, roughly three quarters occurring once. Sequences were derived from PBMCs, sampled at disease progression, from a patient treated with ibrutinib. This clonotype was sampled from a human donor with chronic lymphocytic leukemia. The V gene is TRBV9, the J gene TRBJ2-1; D not certain. CDR3 coding DNA: TGTGCCAGCAGCGTAGAGTCCCCAGCAGGAGTCCTCCCACTTAATGAGCAGTTCTTC. Translating it yields CASSVESPAGVLPLNEQFF.